This T cell receptor (beta chain) comes out of a study of CD8+CD57+ T cells in acquired aplastic anemia. The CDR3 spans 16 residues. Germline loops: CDR1 SGHVS, CDR2 FQNEAQ. The ends lost 3 bases at V and 4 bases at J; junction bases unmatched: 6. CDR3 and TCR beta VDJ profiling relied on genomic DNA as the template. TCRdb reprocessed the reads with MiXCR, giving one entry per CDR3 protein. The sample holds some 170,000 distinct CDR3 sequences, 50% to 65% seen once. Patients who underwent sequencing had shown CD8+CD57+ cell expansion by flow cytometry. Sample: sorted CD4+, CD8+, or CD8+CD57+ T cells (not recorded which) from PBMCs. The TCR originated in a human donor with aplastic anemia. V usage is TRBV7-8 and J usage is TRBJ2-3, with 11 bases lining up with TRBD2. CDR3 sequence (DNA): TGTGCCAGCAGCTTGGGTAGCGGGGGGGCCCCAGATACGCAGTATTTT. It codes for CASSLGSGGAPDTQYF.